This T cell receptor (beta chain) originates from a study of T cell responses to AZD1222 COVID-19 vaccine. Sequencing was performed with immunoSEQ multiplex PCR; in TCRdb, only in-frame clones are kept and a portion is missing. The sample records 150,000 to 200,000 clones, over 80% being singletons. Study results and caveats: Without day 14 samples, only post-peak T cell repertoires were studied. Only 5 to 7 AZD1222 recipients were seropositive at baseline. Clonal diversity was possibly underestimated; the donors were predominantly white British and more often female.

This clone was seen more than once but under ten times. The antigen remains undetermined. The receptor's source is an adult in good health. The sequenced sample was peripheral blood, obtained on day 0 of MenACWY control vaccination.

CDR3 DNA sequence: TGTGCCAGCAGCCCCGGGACAGGAGATCGTTACGCGAACACCGGGGAGCTGTTTTTT. This gives the protein CASSPGTGDRYANTGELFF. V and J are TRBV6-2 or TRBV6-3 and TRBJ2-2; 8 positions agree with TRBD1. Germline V gives CDR1 MNHEY, CDR2 SVGEGT. The CDR3 consists of 19 residues. Trimming took 6 bases from V and 0 from J; bases not matched to a gene: 15.